This T cell receptor (beta chain) was retrieved from a study of blood T cells in healthy people across ages. Germline V gives CDR1 MNHEY, CDR2 SMNVEV (reference sequence). The V and J ends lost 6 bases and 11 bases respectively, with 14 bases between them. The CDR3 runs 12 residues. Primed by a sample-barcoded 5' primer and a J-beta primer mix, a second PCR proceeded for roughly 6 to 12 cycles. TCRdb re-called the 5' RACE reads with MiXCR, one entry per CDR3 protein. This sample has 1.4 million or so distinct CDR3 sequences, with approximately 42% found just once. V gene TRBV27 combines with J gene TRBJ1-5, with D unclear. The sequencing sample was made of blood. This receptor was identified in a woman between 18 and 29 years old in good health. Written as DNA, the CDR3 is TGTGCCAGCAGCAGGAATGGGAATACCCAGCATTTT. Encoded protein: CASSRNGNTQHF.